The 26 T cell receptor beta chains in this list originate from one sample, sequenced in a study of T cell responses to AZD1222 COVID-19 vaccine. Libraries were prepared by immunoSEQ multiplex PCR; TCRdb keeps only in-frame clonotypes and omits some of them. This sample yields about 120,000 clones, of which 85% to 95% are seen a single time; 4% to 6% belongs to the top ten. The input for sequencing was peripheral blood, taken 28 days after the second AZD1222 dose. Every receptor here comes from an adult who received the AZD1222 COVID-19 vaccine.

The chain is built from TRBV6-5 and TRBJ2-2, with 9 bases matching TRBD1. The CDR3 extends over 13 amino acids. Trimming at V came to 7 bases and at J to 6 bases, leaving 3 bases not matched to a gene. The V gene's germline CDR1 is MNHEY and CDR2 SVGAGI. The CDR3 DNA is TGTGCCAGCACGGGACAGGGCGCCGGGGAGCTGTTTTTT. It codes for CASTGQGAGELFF.

This sequence joins TRBV18 and TRBJ2-7; possible D gene TRBD1, 6 bases. This CDR3 spans 14 amino acids. Germline-derived CDR1 and CDR2 are KGHSH and LQKENI. Trimming left V 0 bases short and J 4 bases short, with 10 bases between. The CDR3 DNA reads as TGTGCCAGCTCACCACCGACAGGTTGGTACGAGCAGTACTTC. Its translation is CASSPPTGWYEQYF. Full variable domain (remainder filled in from reference TRBV18 and TRBJ2-7): NAGVMQNPRHLVRRRGQEARLRCSPMKGHSHVYWYRQLPEEGLKFMVYLQKENIIDESGMPKERFSAEFPKEGPSILRIQQVVRGDSAAYFCASSPPTGWYEQYFGPGTRLTVT.

The chain is built from TRBV28 and TRBJ2-5; 9 bases line up with TRBD2. Germline V gives CDR1 MDHEN, CDR2 SYDVKM. V was clipped by 1 base and J by 2 bases; unmatched bases: 11. CDR3 length: 18 residues. CDR3: CASSLSALSGGPQETQYF. DNA of the CDR3: TGTGCCAGCAGTTTATCCGCTTTGAGCGGGGGGCCTCAAGAGACCCAGTACTTC. Using reference TRBV28 and TRBJ2-5 for the parts outside the CDR3, the full variable domain is DVKVTQSSRYLVKRTGEKVFLECVQDMDHENMFWYRQDPGLGLRLIYFSYDVKMKEKGDIPEGYSVSREKKERFSLILESASTNQTSMYLCASSLSALSGGPQETQYFGPGTRLLVL.

The chain carries TRBV5-1 and TRBJ2-3, with a tentative D call TRBD2 (6 bases). Germline V gene lookup returns CDR1 SGHRS and CDR2 YFSETQ. This CDR3 is built from 15 residues. V was pared by 5 bases and J by 1 base, with 14 bases between. The CDR3 is CASRWSTGGTDTQYF. In DNA, the CDR3 is TGCGCCAGCAGGTGGTCCACGGGGGGCACAGATACGCAGTATTTT.

The chain links TRBV18 to TRBJ2-2, with unresolved D. V was clipped by 3 bases and J by 6 bases, with 8 bases between them. CDR3 length equals 13 residues. Germline V gene sequence: CDR1 KGHSH, CDR2 LQKENI. CDR3 sequence (DNA): TGTGCCAGCTCACCCGTTCGGTCCGGGGAGCTGTTTTTT. Protein: CASSPVRSGELFF.

V is TRBV7-6 and J is TRBJ2-3; perhaps TRBD2 as D (6 bases). The CDR3 is 19 residues long. The germline V gene has CDR1 SGHVS and CDR2 FNYEAQ. V was cut by 1 base and J by 2 bases, with 22 bases left in between. The chain's CDR3 is CASSLGYGNGGRNTDTQYF. As DNA, the CDR3 is TGTGCCAGCAGCTTAGGGTATGGAAATGGTGGGAGGAACACAGATACGCAGTATTTT.

The genes are TRBV29-1 and TRBJ1-2; D is uncertain. The CDR3 is 12 amino acids. Trimming shortened V by 4 bases and J by 2 bases, and 8 bases separated the two germline ends. Germline values: CDR1 SQVTM, CDR2 ANQGSEA. Here the CDR3 DNA reads TGCAGCGTTGGAGACGGAAACTATGGCTACACCTTC. It is translated as CSVGDGNYGYTF.

This clone occurred once. The J gene is TRBJ2-2, the V gene TRBV6-5; either TRBD1 or TRBD2 may supply D (5 bases each). This CDR3 has 15 amino acids. V lost 6 bases, J lost 1 base, and 12 bases lay in between. Germline V CDR1 and CDR2: MNHEY, SVGAGI. The CDR3 loop is CASRSGTMNTGELFF. CDR3 sequence (DNA): TGTGCCAGCAGATCCGGGACCATGAACACCGGGGAGCTGTTTTTT.

J is TRBJ1-5 and V is TRBV19; D call uncertain. CDR1 and CDR2 from the germline V gene are LNHDA and SQIVND (reference sequence). V lost 4 bases to trimming and J lost 8 bases, with 12 bases between them. The CDR3 has 13 residues. The CDR3 DNA reads as TGTGCCAGTAGTACGACAAGGCGGGAGCCCCAGCATTTT. Protein: CASSTTRREPQHF.

The chain employs TRBV3-1 (or the pseudogene TRBV3-2) and TRBJ1-2; a weak D match, TRBD1 (5 bases). V lost 1 base to trimming and J lost 4 bases, with 22 bases between them. CDR1 LGHDT and CDR2 YNNKEL come from the germline V gene (reference sequence). This CDR3 has 18 amino acids. The CDR3 spells CASSQVDLGAETCYGYTF. The CDR3 DNA follows: TGTGCCAGCAGCCAAGTTGACTTAGGGGCCGAAACCTGCTATGGCTACACCTTC.

The chain is built from TRBV19 and TRBJ2-1; 11 bases map to TRBD2. V lost 4 bases and J lost 9; bases outside the gene matches: 17. Looked up from germline, CDR1 is LNHDA and CDR2 is SQIVND (reference sequence). This CDR3 spans 18 amino acids. The CDR3 region is CASSKTLLALAGGGEQFF. The CDR3 DNA reads as TGTGCCAGTAGTAAAACCCTCCTGGCCCTAGCGGGGGGAGGTGAGCAGTTCTTC.

The chain links TRBV28 to TRBJ2-3; D is uncertain. Germline V CDR1 and CDR2: MDHEN, SYDVKM. The CDR3 covers 14 residues. V was trimmed by 5 bases and J by 0 bases, leaving 9 bases between them. The CDR3 sequence is CASSPDGSTDTQYF. The CDR3 DNA follows: TGTGCCAGCAGTCCTGACGGGAGCACAGATACGCAGTATTTT.

This rearrangement joins TRBV19 to TRBJ2-3; 8 positions match TRBD2. The CDR3 sequence is 16 residues long. The trim removed 5 bases at V and 3 bases at J, leaving 10 bases unmatched. Germline CDR1 reads LNHDA; CDR2 reads SQIVND (reference sequence). The CDR3 spells CASSSQSGSGTDTQYF. DNA for the CDR3: TGTGCCAGTAGTTCGCAGAGCGGGAGTGGGACAGATACGCAGTATTTT. The whole variable domain, remainder taken from reference TRBV19 and TRBJ2-3, is DGGITQSPKYLFRKEGQNVTLSCEQNLNHDAMYWYRQDPGQGLRLIYYSQIVNDFQKGDIAEGYSVSREKKESFPLTVTSAQKNPTAFYLCASSSQSGSGTDTQYFGPGTRLTVL.

This clone was seen just once. The CDR3 bases are TGTGCCAGCAGCTTGACAGGAGGGAACTATGGCTACACCTTC. This gives the protein CASSLTGGNYGYTF. V and J are TRBV9 and TRBJ1-2; TRBD1 is a possible D gene (6 bases). The CDR3 runs to 14 residues. Trimming removed 4 bases at V and 2 bases at J, with 12 bases between. Germline CDR1 is SGDLS and CDR2 is YYNGEE.

This rearrangement joins TRBV7-8 to TRBJ2-5, with TRBD2 matching 7 bases. With 0 bases clipped from V and 7 bases from J, the junction kept 5 bases outside the gene matches. Per the germline V gene, CDR1 is SGHVS and CDR2 is FQNEAQ. The CDR3 is 14 amino acids. CDR3 sequence: CASSLALGLVTQYF. CDR3 coding DNA: TGTGCCAGCAGCTTAGCTCTTGGACTAGTGACCCAGTACTTC.

The chain carries TRBV10-2 and TRBJ1-1, with a tentative D call TRBD1 (6 bases). CDR3 size: 14 residues. The ends were cut back, 5 bases at V and 3 bases at J, with 13 bases in the middle. CDR1 is WSHSY, CDR2 SAAADI, per germline. The CDR3 reads CASSHQGPYTEAFF. As DNA, the CDR3 is TGCGCCAGCAGTCACCAGGGGCCTTACACTGAAGCTTTCTTT.

CDR3 coding DNA: TGTGCCAGTGGACAGGGGTTGAACACTGAAGCTTTCTTT. It encodes CASGQGLNTEAFF. The chain uses TRBV19 and TRBJ1-1, with 9 bases that match TRBD1. The CDR3 totals 13 residues. The V gene end was trimmed by 8 bases and the J gene end by 0 bases; junction bases not matched to a gene: 1. The germline V gene encodes CDR1 LNHDA and CDR2 SQIVND (reference sequence). The whole variable domain, filled in from reference TRBV19 and TRBJ1-1, reads DGGITQSPKYLFRKEGQNVTLSCEQNLNHDAMYWYRQDPGQGLRLIYYSQIVNDFQKGDIAEGYSVSREKKESFPLTVTSAQKNPTAFYLCASGQGLNTEAFFGQGTRLTVV.

The rearrangement links TRBV19 to TRBJ1-1; no clear D gene. The CDR3 spans 16 residues. Germline lookup yields CDR1 LNHDA and CDR2 SQIVND (reference sequence). Trimming removed 4 bases from V and 0 bases from J, with 15 bases in between. The CDR3 loop reads CASSTSPGGMNTEAFF. The CDR3 DNA sequence: TGTGCCAGTAGTACATCCCCCGGCGGGATGAACACTGAAGCTTTCTTT.

Turning to this clone: The same CDR3 can be traced to other DNA sequences in this sample. The chain couples TRBV7-2 to TRBJ1-3, with D perhaps TRBD1 (6 bases). From germline, CDR1 is SGHTA and CDR2 FQGNSA. The CDR3 has 15 amino acids. V shed 5 bases and J shed 2 bases, with 13 bases lying between them. CDR3 sequence (DNA): TGTGCCAGCAGCCTCGTACAGGGAGCTGGAAACACCATATATTTT. It translates to CASSLVQGAGNTIYF.

Worth noting for this clone: Other DNA sequences from this sample encode an identical CDR3 as well. The J gene is TRBJ1-1, the V gene TRBV12-3 or TRBV12-4; D call uncertain. The ends were cut back, 2 bases at V and 3 bases at J, with 4 bases in the middle. The CDR3 has 12 amino acids. The CDR3 DNA is TGTGCCAGCAGTTTACGGGACACTGAAGCTTTCTTT. Its translation: CASSLRDTEAFF.

The count of this clone is one. The J gene is TRBJ2-3, the V gene TRBV27, with TRBD2 identical over 11 bases. CDR1 and CDR2 from the germline V gene are MNHEY and SMNVEV (reference sequence). This CDR3 is built from 14 residues. Trimming cost V 6 bases and J 3 bases; bases outside gene matches: 2. The CDR3 here is CASRLAGVTDTQYF. The DNA of the CDR3 is TGTGCCAGCAGACTAGCGGGAGTTACAGATACGCAGTATTTT.

V is TRBV6-4 and J is TRBJ1-1; TRBD1 aligns across 7 bases. This CDR3 has 17 residues. Trimming removed 3 bases from V and 5 bases from J; junction bases left unmatched: 15. Germline V lookup: CDR1 MRHNA, CDR2 SNTAGT. The CDR3 here is CASSEFFVEGGWTEAFF. CDR3 nucleotides: TGTGCCAGCAGTGAGTTTTTCGTCGAAGGGGGCTGGACTGAAGCTTTCTTT.

The chain uses TRBV11-2 and TRBJ1-2; 7 nucleotides line up with TRBD1. This CDR3 is 16 amino acids long. From germline, CDR1 is SGHAT and CDR2 FQNNGV. Trimming at V came to 1 base and at J to 3 bases, leaving 8 bases not matched to a gene. CDR3 sequence: CASSLAQGQGDYGYTF. CDR3 nucleotide sequence: TGTGCCAGCAGCTTAGCACAGGGGCAAGGGGACTATGGCTACACCTTC.

The chain combines TRBV2 with TRBJ2-7, with 10 bases aligning to TRBD2. This CDR3 region has 15 residues. V shed 5 bases and J 2 bases; nucleotides not matched to a gene: 6. Germline CDR1 and CDR2: SNHLY and FYNNEI. CDR3 protein: CASSRTSGRTYEQYF. CDR3 nucleotides: TGTGCCAGCAGTCGGACTAGCGGCAGAACCTACGAGCAGTACTTC.

J is TRBJ1-4 and V is TRBV6-5, with 10 bases lining up with TRBD1. From germline, CDR1 is MNHEY and CDR2 SVGAGI. With 5 bases clipped from V and 8 bases from J, the junction kept 8 bases outside the gene matches. The CDR3 is made up of 15 amino acids. In nucleotides, the CDR3 is TGTGCCAGCAGTCCACAGACAGGGGGCGAGGAAAAACTGTTTTTT. Translating gives CASSPQTGGEEKLFF.

The gene calls are TRBV4-3 and TRBJ2-7; D unresolved. This CDR3 has 15 residues. CDR1 is LGHNA and CDR2 is YSLEER in the germline V gene. V shed 4 bases and J shed 4 bases, with 17 bases lying between them. CDR3 sequence reads: CASSLEAVGLYEQYF. In DNA form, the CDR3 reads TGCGCCAGCAGCCTTGAGGCGGTTGGGCTGTACGAGCAGTACTTC.